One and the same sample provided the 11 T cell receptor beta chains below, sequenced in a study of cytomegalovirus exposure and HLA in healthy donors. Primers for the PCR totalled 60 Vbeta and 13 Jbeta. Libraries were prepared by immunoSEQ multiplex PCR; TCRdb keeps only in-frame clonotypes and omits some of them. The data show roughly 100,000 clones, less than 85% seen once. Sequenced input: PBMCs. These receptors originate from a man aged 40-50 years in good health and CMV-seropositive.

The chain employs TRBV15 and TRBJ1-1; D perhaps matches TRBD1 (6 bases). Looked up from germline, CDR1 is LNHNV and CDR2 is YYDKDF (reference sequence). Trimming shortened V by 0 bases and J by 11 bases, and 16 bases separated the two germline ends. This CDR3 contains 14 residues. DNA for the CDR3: TGTGCCACCAGCAGAGACCCCGGACAGCTAAGGGCTTTCTTT. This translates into CATSRDPGQLRAFF.

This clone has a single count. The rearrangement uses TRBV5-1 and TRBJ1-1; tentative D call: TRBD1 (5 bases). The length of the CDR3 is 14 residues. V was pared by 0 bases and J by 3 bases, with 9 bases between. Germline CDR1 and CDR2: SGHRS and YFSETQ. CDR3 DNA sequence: TGCGCCAGCAGCTTGGGGCAGGGATACACTGAAGCTTTCTTT. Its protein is CASSLGQGYTEAFF. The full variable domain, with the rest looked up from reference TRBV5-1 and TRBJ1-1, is KAGVTQTPRYLIKTRGQQVTLSCSPISGHRSVSWYQQTPGQGLQFLFEYFSETQRNKGNFPGRFSGRQFSNSRSEMNVSTLELGDSALYLCASSLGQGYTEAFFGQGTRLTVV.

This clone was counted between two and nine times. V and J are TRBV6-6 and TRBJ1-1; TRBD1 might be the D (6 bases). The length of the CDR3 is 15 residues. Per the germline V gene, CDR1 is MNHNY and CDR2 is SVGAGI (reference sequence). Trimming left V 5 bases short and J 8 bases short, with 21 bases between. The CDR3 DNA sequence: TGTGCCAGCAGTCCTACAGAACAGGGATGGGGGGAAGCTTTCTTT. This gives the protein CASSPTEQGWGEAFF.

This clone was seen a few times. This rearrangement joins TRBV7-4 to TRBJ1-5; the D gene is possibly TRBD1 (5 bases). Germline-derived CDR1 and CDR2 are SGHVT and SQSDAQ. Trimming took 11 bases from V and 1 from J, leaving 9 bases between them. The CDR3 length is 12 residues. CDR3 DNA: TGTGCCCCGACAGAGAGCAATCAGCCCCAGCATTTT. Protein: CAPTESNQPQHF.

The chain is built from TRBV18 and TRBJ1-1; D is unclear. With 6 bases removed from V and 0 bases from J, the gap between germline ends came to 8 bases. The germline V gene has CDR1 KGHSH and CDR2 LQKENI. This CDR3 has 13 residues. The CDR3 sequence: CASSEGLNTEAFF. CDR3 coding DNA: TGTGCCAGCTCGGAGGGTTTGAACACTGAAGCTTTCTTT. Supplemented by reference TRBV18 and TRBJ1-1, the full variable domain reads NAGVMQNPRHLVRRRGQEARLRCSPMKGHSHVYWYRQLPEEGLKFMVYLQKENIIDESGMPKERFSAEFPKEGPSILRIQQVVRGDSAAYFCASSEGLNTEAFFGQGTRLTVV.

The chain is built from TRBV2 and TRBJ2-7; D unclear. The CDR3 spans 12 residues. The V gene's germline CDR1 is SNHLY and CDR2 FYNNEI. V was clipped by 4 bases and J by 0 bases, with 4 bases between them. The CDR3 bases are TGTGCCAGCAGTGGGCTCTCCTACGAGCAGTACTTC. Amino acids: CASSGLSYEQYF.

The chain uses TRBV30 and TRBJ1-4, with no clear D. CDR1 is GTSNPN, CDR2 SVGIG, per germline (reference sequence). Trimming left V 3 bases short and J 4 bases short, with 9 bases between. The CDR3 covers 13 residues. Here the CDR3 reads CAWRAGFNEKLFF. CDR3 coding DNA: TGTGCCTGGAGGGCGGGCTTTAATGAAAAACTGTTTTTT.

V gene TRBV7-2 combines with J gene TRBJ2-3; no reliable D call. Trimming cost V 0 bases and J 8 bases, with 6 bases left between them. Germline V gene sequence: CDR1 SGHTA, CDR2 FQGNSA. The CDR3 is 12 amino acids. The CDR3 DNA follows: TGTGCCAGCAGCTTAGCCCAGATTACGCAGTATTTT. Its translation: CASSLAQITQYF.

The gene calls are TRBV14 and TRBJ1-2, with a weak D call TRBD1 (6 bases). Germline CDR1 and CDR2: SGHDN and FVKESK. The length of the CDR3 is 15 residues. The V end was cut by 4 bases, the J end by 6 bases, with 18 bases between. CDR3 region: CASSPLTGTPHGYTF. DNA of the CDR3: TGTGCCAGCAGCCCCTTGACAGGTACCCCCCATGGCTACACCTTC.

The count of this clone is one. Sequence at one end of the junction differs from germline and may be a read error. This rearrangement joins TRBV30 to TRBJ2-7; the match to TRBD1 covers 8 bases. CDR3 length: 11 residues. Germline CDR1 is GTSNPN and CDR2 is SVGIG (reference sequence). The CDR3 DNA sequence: TGTGCCTGGAGAGACAGGGGACCGATCAACTTC. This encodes CAWRDRGPINF.

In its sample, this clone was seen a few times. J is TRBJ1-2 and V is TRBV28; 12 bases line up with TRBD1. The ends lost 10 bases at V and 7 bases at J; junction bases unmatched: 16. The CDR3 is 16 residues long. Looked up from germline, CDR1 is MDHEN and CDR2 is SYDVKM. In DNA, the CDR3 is TGTGCCACCCGCTCCGGGACAGGGGGCTTATTGGGTGGCTACACCTTC. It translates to CATRSGTGGLLGGYTF.